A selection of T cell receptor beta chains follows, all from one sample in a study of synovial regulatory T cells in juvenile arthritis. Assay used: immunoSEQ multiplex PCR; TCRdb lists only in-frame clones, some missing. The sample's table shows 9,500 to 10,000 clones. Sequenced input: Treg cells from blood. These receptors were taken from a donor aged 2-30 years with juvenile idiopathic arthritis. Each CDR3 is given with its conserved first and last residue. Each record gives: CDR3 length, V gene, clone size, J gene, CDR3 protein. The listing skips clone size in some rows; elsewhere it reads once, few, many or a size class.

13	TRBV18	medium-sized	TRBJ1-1	CASSTGTGREAFF
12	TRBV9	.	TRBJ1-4	CAGSVRFGELFF
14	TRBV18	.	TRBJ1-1	CASSPDRSNTEAFF
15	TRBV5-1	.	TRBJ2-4	CASSPGLRGSNIQYF
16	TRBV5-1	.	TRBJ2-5	CASSLAGQKRGETQYF
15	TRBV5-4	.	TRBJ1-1	CASSLGESRDTEAFF
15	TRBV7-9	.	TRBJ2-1	CASSYGTSVYNEQFF
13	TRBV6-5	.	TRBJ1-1	CASSFYRGTEAFF
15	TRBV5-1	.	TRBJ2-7	CASSLGWTGSWEQYF
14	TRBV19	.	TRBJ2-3	CASTPAGASDTQYF
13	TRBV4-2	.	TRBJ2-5	CASRPGIQETQYF
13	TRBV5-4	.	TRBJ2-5	CASSVQVQETQYF
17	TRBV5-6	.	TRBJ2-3	CASSLRLAGGSTDTQYF
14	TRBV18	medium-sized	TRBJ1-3	CASSPSSLRNTIYF
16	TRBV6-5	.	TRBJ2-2	CASSYQLGGNTGELFF
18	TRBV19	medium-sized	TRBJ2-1	CASSLDPWTASSYNEQFF
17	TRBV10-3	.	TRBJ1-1	CAIRGGQGANVATEAFF
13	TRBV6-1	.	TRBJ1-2	CASSLDRNYGYTF
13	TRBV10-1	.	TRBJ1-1	CASAGQPNTEAFF
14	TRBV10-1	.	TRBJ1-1	CASSEGTENTEAFF
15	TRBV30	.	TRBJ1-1	CAWSILDRTKAEAFF
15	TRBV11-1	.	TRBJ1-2	CASSPNRAANYGYTF
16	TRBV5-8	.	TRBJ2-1	CASSSRLAGAYNEQFF
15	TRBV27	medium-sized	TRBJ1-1	CASSRINRDGTEAFF
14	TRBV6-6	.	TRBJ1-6	CASKATGDNSPLHF
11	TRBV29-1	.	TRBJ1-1	CSVGQGLSAFF
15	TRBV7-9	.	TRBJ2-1	CASSLAAGSYNEQFF
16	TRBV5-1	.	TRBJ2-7	CASSLWGTSGSYEQYF
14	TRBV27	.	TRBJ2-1	CASNYRDRFNEQFF
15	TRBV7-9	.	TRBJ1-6	CASSLELGARSPLHF
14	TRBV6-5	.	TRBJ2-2	CASMAQGGTGELFF
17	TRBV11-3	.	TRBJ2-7	CASSLVGGREGPHEQYF
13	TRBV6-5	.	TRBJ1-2	CASRYREGYGYTF
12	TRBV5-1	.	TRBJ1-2	CASSKDSYGYTF
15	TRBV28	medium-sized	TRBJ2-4	CASSYGGLAKNIQYF
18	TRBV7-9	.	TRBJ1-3	CASSFSRPERDSGNTIYF
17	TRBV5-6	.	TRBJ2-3	CASSLRLAGGTTDTQYF
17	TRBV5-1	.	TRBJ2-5	CASSLSRTSGGGETQYF
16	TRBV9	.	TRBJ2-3	CASSVGLAGGTDTQYF
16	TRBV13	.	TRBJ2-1	CASSALFGEGYNEQFF
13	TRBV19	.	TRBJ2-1	CASSSPGGVKQFF
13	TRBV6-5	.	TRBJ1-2	CASSYGRLYGYTF
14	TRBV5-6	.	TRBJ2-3	CASSLARRVDTQYF
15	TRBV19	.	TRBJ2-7	CASSPTWGSSYEQYF
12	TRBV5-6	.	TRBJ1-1	CASSLYGTEAFF
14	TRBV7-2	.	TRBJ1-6	CASSLGRDNSPLHF
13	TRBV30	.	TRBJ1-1	CAWEAERGTEAFF
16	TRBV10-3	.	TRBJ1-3	CAISWTGIGSGNTIYF
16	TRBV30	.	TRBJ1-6	CAWSVRGKLDNSPLHF